This TCR beta chain was recovered during a study of blood T cells in healthy people across ages. A J-beta primer mix and a sample-barcoded 5' primer were used in a second PCR of roughly 7 to 12 cycles. TCRdb reprocessed the 5' RACE reads with MiXCR, giving one entry per CDR3 protein. The repertoire consists of roughly 680,000 distinct CDR3 sequences, with roughly 50% occurring once and the leading ten covering about a third. The V and J ends lost 11 bases and 1 base respectively, with 30 bases between them. CDR1 and CDR2 (germline): SGHTA, FQGNSA. This CDR3 is built from 19 residues. Total RNA extracted from each sample amounted to at least 6 micrograms.

The sequence was obtained from a woman aged 55-75 years in good health. Sequences were obtained from blood. J is TRBJ2-4 and V is TRBV7-2, with D perhaps TRBD1 (5 bases). The CDR3 DNA is TGTGCCTCCCAAATCGGACCCAGCTTGGCAGGGATGGCCAAAAACATTCAGTACTTC. Translated: CASQIGPSLAGMAKNIQYF.